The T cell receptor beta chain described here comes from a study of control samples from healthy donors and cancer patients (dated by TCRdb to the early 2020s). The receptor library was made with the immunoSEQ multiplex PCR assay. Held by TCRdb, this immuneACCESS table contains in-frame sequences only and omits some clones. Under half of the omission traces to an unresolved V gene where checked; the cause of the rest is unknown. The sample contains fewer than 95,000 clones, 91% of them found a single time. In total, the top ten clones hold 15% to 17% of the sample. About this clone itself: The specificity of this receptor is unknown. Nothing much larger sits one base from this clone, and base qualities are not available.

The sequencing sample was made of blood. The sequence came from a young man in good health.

The CDR3 amino acid sequence is: CASSPPRTAYGYTF. Read as DNA, the sequence is TGTGCCAGCTCACCACCCCGGACAGCTTATGGCTACACCTTC. The chain joins TRBV18 to TRBJ1-2; the best D guess is TRBD1, with 6 bases matching. The cysteine opens and the phenylalanine closes a CDR3 of 14 amino acids. Of all the DNA, just the CDR3 is kept, 42 bases in frame from base 1. A distance of 10 bases separates the germline ends of V and J, which lose 0 bases and 5 bases respectively. CDR1 is given as KGHSH and CDR2 as LQKENI, both from the germline V gene.